This T cell receptor (beta chain) was obtained from a study of cytomegalovirus exposure and HLA in healthy donors (dated by TCRdb to 2016 to 2017). Regarding the research as a whole: According to a later analysis, one platform produced both the roughly 120 validation repertoires and the 670 or so repertoires of the first cohort. The study aimed to test whether cataloging public T cell receptors could reveal signatures of past pathogen exposure. A separate validation cohort of roughly 130 different subjects was used in addition to the approximately 700-subject first cohort. To predict cytomegalovirus infection status, the study brought together high-throughput TCR immunosequencing, statistical association of individual TCRs with disease status, and machine learning. Overall results and qualifications from the work: A few of the identified cytomegalovirus-associated TCR beta chains were confirmed in vitro to be specific for cytomegalovirus antigens. Cytomegalovirus status was reported to be diagnosed by the classifier with high specificity and sensitivity in both the original and validation cohorts. Most TCR sequences were observed very rarely across donors, whereas some public TCRs were present in many individuals. Of the cluster scores, roughly 93% were above 0 in a later analysis, which found that TCRs clustered in the first cohort also tended to co-occur in the approximately 110 validation repertoires. The authors suggested that the approach could potentially be generalized to other disease states and immunological phenotypes. A later analysis had no HLA typing for the validation cohort, so co-occurrence there was scored across all 120 repertoires. The study listed around 160 TCR beta chains as associated with cytomegalovirus.

Library construction relied on the immunoSEQ multiplex PCR assay. Per the authors' processing: A statistical classification framework was built to diagnose cytomegalovirus status from the catalog of TCR beta chain sequences. TCRdb holds this immuneACCESS table with in-frame rearrangements only. Some clones are missing; in checked studies, unresolved V genes explain under half, and the rest has no known cause. V, J and clone size derive from that table, while D and trimming were established from the DNA sequence. The sample yields 55,000 to 70,000 clones; 85% to 95% were counted once. Of the sample, approximately 2.1% is held by the ten largest clones. After removal of 1 base from V and 4 bases from J, the junction retains 6 bases not matched to a gene. The CDR3 goes from the cysteine to the phenylalanine over 15 residues. The DNA shown is the 45-base CDR3, in frame from base 1. With regard to this clone: Its recognized antigen is unknown. Per-base quality was not reported, and no clone a single base away is much larger than it.

The donors belonged to the validation cohort of over a hundred subjects, which was separate from the approximately 610-subject first cohort. The sequencing sample was made of PBMCs. The V and J genes are TRBV23-1 and TRBJ2-7; TRBD1 matches 8 bases in the middle. TRBV23-1 is annotated as an ORF whose role is uncertain. This TCR was sampled from a man between 18 and 29 years old in good health and CMV-seronegative. The sequenced DNA is TGCGCCAGCAGTCAATTTACAGGGGGGCATTACGAGCAGTACTTC. The translation is CASSQFTGGHYEQYF.